This TCR beta chain was recorded in a study of technical replicates of blood from a handful of donors. J lost 8 bases, V lost 0 bases, and 9 bases had no gene match. The CDR3 length is 17 residues. CDR1 and CDR2 (germline): SGDLS, YYNGEE. Assay: immunoSEQ multiplex PCR; the TCRdb copy retains only in-frame clones and omits some. The repertoire consists of approximately 70,000 clones, with about 97% occurring once and the leading ten covering 0.25% to 0.35%. Material for sequencing was T cells isolated from PBMCs. The V call is TRBV9, the J call TRBJ2-1, with 12 bases lining up with TRBD2. The clonotype originates from a human donor in good health. CDR3 sequence (DNA): TGTGCCAGCAGCGTAGTAGGGGCGGGACTAGCGGGCCATGAGCAGTTCTTC. Protein sequence: CASSVVGAGLAGHEQFF.